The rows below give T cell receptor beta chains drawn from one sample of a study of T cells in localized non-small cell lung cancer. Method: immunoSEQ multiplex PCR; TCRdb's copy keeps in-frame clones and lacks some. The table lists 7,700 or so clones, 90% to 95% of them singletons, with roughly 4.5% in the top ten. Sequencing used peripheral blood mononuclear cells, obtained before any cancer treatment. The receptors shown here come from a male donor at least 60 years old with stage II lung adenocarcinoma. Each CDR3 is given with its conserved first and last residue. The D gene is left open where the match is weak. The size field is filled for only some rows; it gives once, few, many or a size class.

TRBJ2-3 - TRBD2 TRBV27 CASRASGGFGDTQYF TGTGCCAGCAGGGCTAGCGGGGGGTTTGGGGATACGCAGTATTTT
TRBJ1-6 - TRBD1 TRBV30 CAWSVRGGRRSPLHF TGTGCCTGGAGTGTGAGAGGGGGCAGGAGGTCACCCCTCCACTTT
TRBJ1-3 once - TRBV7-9 CASRGTGNTIYF TGTGCCAGCAGGGGGACCGGAAACACCATATATTTT
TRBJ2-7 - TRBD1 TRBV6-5 CASSYEGQGPREQYF TGTGCCAGCAGTTACGAGGGACAGGGCCCCCGGGAGCAGTACTTC
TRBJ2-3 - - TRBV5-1 CASSLGLAGEADTQYF TGCGCCAGCAGCTTGGGGTTGGCCGGTGAAGCAGATACGCAGTATTTT
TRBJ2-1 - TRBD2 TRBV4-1 CASSQDWTSSYNEQFF TGCGCCAGCAGCCAAGACTGGACTAGCTCCTACAATGAGCAGTTCTTC
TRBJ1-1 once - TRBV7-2 CASSLEVYTEAFF TGTGCCAGCAGCTTAGAAGTGTACACTGAAGCTTTCTTT
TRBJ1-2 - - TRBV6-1 CASSKRGLYGYTF TGTGCCAGCAGTAAAAGGGGACTCTATGGCTACACCTTC
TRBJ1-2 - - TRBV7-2 CASSLVVDAGYGYTF TGTGCCAGCAGCTTAGTGGTAGATGCAGGGTATGGCTACACCTTC
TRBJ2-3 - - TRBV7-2 CASSLDRPDAQYF TGTGCCAGCAGCTTAGACAGACCCGACGCGCAGTATTTT
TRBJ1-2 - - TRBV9 CASSVGGDYGYTF TGTGCCAGCAGCGTAGGAGGGGACTATGGCTACACCTTC
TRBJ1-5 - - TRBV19 CASSAGQINSNQPQHF TGTGCCAGTAGTGCGGGACAAATAAATAGCAATCAGCCCCAGCATTTT
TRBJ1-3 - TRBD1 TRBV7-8 CASSRNLGQKKGSGNTIYF TGTGCCAGCAGCCGGAACCTGGGACAGAAAAAAGGTTCCGGAAACACCATATATTTT
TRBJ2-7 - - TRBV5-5 CASSLVPTEEQYF TGTGCCAGCAGCTTGGTCCCAACGGAGGAGCAGTACTTC
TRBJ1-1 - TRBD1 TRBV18 CASSGQGAVVTEAFF TGTGCCAGCTCAGGGCAGGGGGCGGTGGTCACTGAAGCTTTCTTT
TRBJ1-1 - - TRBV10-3 CAIGWGPRLTEAFF TGTGCCATCGGGTGGGGACCCCGGTTGACTGAAGCTTTCTTT
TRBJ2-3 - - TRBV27 CASSRGRGTYTDTQYF TGTGCCAGCAGCCGGGGGCGGGGGACCTACACAGATACGCAGTATTTT
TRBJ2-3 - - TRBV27 CASSFRDREDTQYF TGTGCCAGCAGTTTCCGGGACCGCGAAGATACGCAGTATTTT
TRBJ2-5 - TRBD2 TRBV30 CAWKAGGQETQYF TGTGCCTGGAAGGCGGGGGGCCAAGAGACCCAGTACTTC
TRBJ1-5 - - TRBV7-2 CASSLQQGHQPQHF TGTGCCAGCAGCTTACAACAGGGCCATCAGCCCCAGCATTTT
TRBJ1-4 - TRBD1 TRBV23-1 CASSQFPGQVSAKGNEKLFF TGCGCCAGCAGTCAATTTCCGGGACAGGTTTCGGCGAAGGGAAATGAAAAACTGTTTTTT
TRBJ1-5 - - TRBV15 CATSRGTGIRYSNQPQHF TGTGCCACCAGCAGAGGAACAGGGATCCGGTATAGCAATCAGCCCCAGCATTTT
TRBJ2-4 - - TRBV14 CASSQDGSAGAKNIQYF TGTGCCAGCAGCCAAGACGGGTCGGCGGGAGCCAAAAACATTCAGTACTTC
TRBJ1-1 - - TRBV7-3 CASSPGHNLNTEAFF TGTGCCAGCAGCCCCGGACACAACTTGAACACTGAAGCTTTCTTT